Listed below are T cell receptor beta chains from one sample, sequenced in a study of blood T cell repertoires in COVID-19. Profiled with immunoSEQ multiplex PCR; TCRdb holds only in-frame clones, not every one. Of about 200,000 clones in the sample, 86% were seen once. The sample was peripheral blood. All receptors come from a woman between 45 and 65 years old with acute or convalescent COVID-19. Both conserved end residues are trimmed from each CDR3. A clone size is listed for some rows: how often the clone was seen (once, few, many), or a class if it is expanded.

abundance: -
v_gene: TRBV5-6
CDR3aa: ASSLVLGRTGELF

abundance: -
v_gene: TRBV5-4
CDR3aa: ASSWTSGSDEQY

abundance: -
v_gene: TRBV3-1/TRBV3-2
CDR3aa: ASSQISGRDTGELF

abundance: -
v_gene: TRBV19
CDR3aa: ASTRTSVLVSTDTQY

abundance: -
v_gene: TRBV7-2
CDR3aa: ASSLTGLAHEQY

abundance: -
v_gene: TRBV5-1
CDR3aa: ASSGGSGSRNTQY

abundance: once
v_gene: TRBV2
CDR3aa: ASSEIGGGLLETQY

abundance: -
v_gene: TRBV14
CDR3aa: ASSPRQGYGYT

abundance: -
v_gene: TRBV2
CDR3aa: ASISLWTSGKYNEQF

abundance: -
v_gene: TRBV12-3/TRBV12-4
CDR3aa: ASTEGVWAF

abundance: -
v_gene: TRBV4-3
CDR3aa: ASSPDRAADTQY

abundance: once
v_gene: TRBV27
CDR3aa: ASSLSYRGFDSSPLH

abundance: -
v_gene: TRBV4-3
CDR3aa: ASSQELAGSFSYEQY

abundance: -
v_gene: TRBV5-4
CDR3aa: ASSFDRGRADTQY

abundance: -
v_gene: TRBV29-1
CDR3aa: SVLLAGGVNEQF

abundance: once
v_gene: TRBV6-2/TRBV6-3
CDR3aa: ASSRQGGEQY

abundance: -
v_gene: TRBV5-1
CDR3aa: ASSRQENTEAF

abundance: -
v_gene: TRBV6-2/TRBV6-3
CDR3aa: ASSQLNQPQH

abundance: -
v_gene: TRBV5-1
CDR3aa: ASSLGEGGYEQY

abundance: -
v_gene: TRBV11-1
CDR3aa: ASSLRQGLPEAF

abundance: once
v_gene: TRBV29-1
CDR3aa: SVEDRIEKGKSGELF

abundance: -
v_gene: TRBV4-1
CDR3aa: ASSQGLRWDTDTQY

abundance: -
v_gene: TRBV11-2
CDR3aa: ASRAPGSSREQF

abundance: -
v_gene: TRBV7-2
CDR3aa: ASSLGGQTYGYT

abundance: -
v_gene: TRBV5-6
CDR3aa: ASSPGTALPHYGYT

abundance: few
v_gene: TRBV4-2
CDR3aa: ASSQDGQGSLNTEAF

abundance: -
v_gene: TRBV5-1
CDR3aa: ASKRTKNTEAF

abundance: -
v_gene: TRBV5-1
CDR3aa: ASSYGQGETGELF